These T cell receptor beta chains were read from a single sample in a study of blood T cell repertoires in COVID-19. Only in-frame clones appear in the TCRdb table, and some are missing; sequencing was by immunoSEQ multiplex PCR. The sample contains roughly 170,000 clones, less than 85% of which appear only once. The sequenced material came from PBMCs or T cells enriched from blood (not recorded which). These receptors were taken from a man between 45 and 60 years old who had recovered from COVID-19. Each CDR3 is given with its conserved first and last residue. The D gene is left open where the match is weak.

CDR3: CASSTPWTGEVGDTQYF
D: TRBD1
V: TRBV7-9
J: TRBJ2-3
length: 17

CDR3: CASGPGNTEAFF
D: NA
V: TRBV12-5
J: TRBJ1-1
length: 12

CDR3: CASSLIGQPYQNTGELFF
D: NA
V: TRBV11-2
J: TRBJ2-2
length: 18

CDR3: CARSLPGEPSGGPFSTDTQYF
D: TRBD2
V: TRBV5-3
J: TRBJ2-3
length: 21

CDR3: CASSLSLAGALSYEQYF
D: TRBD2
V: TRBV5-5
J: TRBJ2-7
length: 17

CDR3: CASRAGSSYEQYF
D: NA
V: TRBV14
J: TRBJ2-7
length: 13

CDR3: CASSLRFSTDTQYF
D: NA
V: TRBV4-1
J: TRBJ2-3
length: 14

CDR3: CASSARLRNGYTF
D: NA
V: TRBV12-3/TRBV12-4
J: TRBJ1-2
length: 13

CDR3: CAAQTDSPPLHF
D: NA
V: TRBV2
J: TRBJ1-6
length: 12

CDR3: CASSAREEAQYF
D: NA
V: TRBV5-4
J: TRBJ2-5
length: 12

CDR3: CASSPGGLNTEAFF
D: NA
V: TRBV5-1
J: TRBJ1-1
length: 14

CDR3: CASSLEGQRNQPQHF
D: TRBD1
V: TRBV5-1
J: TRBJ1-5
length: 15

CDR3: CASSLDTNVHF
D: NA
V: TRBV12-3/TRBV12-4
J: TRBJ2-4
length: 11

CDR3: CASSDRVSNQPQHF
D: NA
V: TRBV2
J: TRBJ1-5
length: 14

CDR3: CASKLAGGPAYNEQFF
D: TRBD2
V: TRBV9
J: TRBJ2-1
length: 16

CDR3: CASSRGWVENTEAFF
D: NA
V: TRBV5-1
J: TRBJ1-1
length: 15

CDR3: CASSIQGVNEKLFF
D: NA
V: TRBV21-1
J: TRBJ1-4
length: 14

CDR3: CASSESGSNQPQHF
D: NA
V: TRBV10-2
J: TRBJ1-5
length: 14

CDR3: CASSAPGLAGQTDTQYF
D: TRBD2
V: TRBV19
J: TRBJ2-3
length: 17

CDR3: CASSQVTSAPWNEQFF
D: TRBD2
V: TRBV4-2
J: TRBJ2-1
length: 16

CDR3: CASSFDSSYGYTF
D: NA
V: TRBV7-3
J: TRBJ1-2
length: 13

CDR3: CASSRTTGANVLTF
D: NA
V: TRBV7-2
J: TRBJ2-6
length: 14

CDR3: CASSLAEGRGEAFF
D: NA
V: TRBV5-1
J: TRBJ1-1
length: 14

CDR3: CASSATRESGEQYF
D: NA
V: TRBV9
J: TRBJ2-7
length: 14

CDR3: CASTTSGNTEAFF
D: NA
V: TRBV5-1
J: TRBJ1-1
length: 13

CDR3: CSVVAQGNTEAFF
D: NA
V: TRBV29-1
J: TRBJ1-1
length: 13

CDR3: CASSGEIGQPLRSPLHF
D: NA
V: TRBV2
J: TRBJ1-6
length: 17

CDR3: CASSLGLAGDYEQYF
D: TRBD2
V: TRBV7-3
J: TRBJ2-7
length: 15

CDR3: CASSSRQGEAFF
D: NA
V: TRBV5-5
J: TRBJ1-1
length: 12

CDR3: CASSQDLLAANTGELFF
D: TRBD2
V: TRBV4-2
J: TRBJ2-2
length: 17

CDR3: CASSPFDISKQGEQFF
D: NA
V: TRBV18
J: TRBJ2-1
length: 16

CDR3: CSVEDQGGYGYTF
D: NA
V: TRBV29-1
J: TRBJ1-2
length: 13

CDR3: CASSLVQQETQYF
D: NA
V: TRBV7-9
J: TRBJ2-5
length: 13

CDR3: CAWSVYAYSPLHF
D: NA
V: TRBV30
J: TRBJ1-6
length: 13

CDR3: CASSRPKDRGCEQYF
D: NA
V: TRBV21-1
J: TRBJ2-7
length: 15

CDR3: CASGKDSYGYTF
D: NA
V: TRBV2
J: TRBJ1-2
length: 12

CDR3: CASSEASGQGAETQYF
D: TRBD1
V: TRBV6-1
J: TRBJ2-5
length: 16

CDR3: CASSLGGRDGYTF
D: NA
V: TRBV3-1/TRBV3-2
J: TRBJ1-2
length: 13

CDR3: CASSLGQGSSYEQYF
D: NA
V: TRBV5-4
J: TRBJ2-7
length: 15

CDR3: CASSATGVRGASTDTQYF
D: NA
V: TRBV7-9
J: TRBJ2-3
length: 18

CDR3: CASSLEQPYEQYF
D: NA
V: TRBV11-2
J: TRBJ2-7
length: 13

CDR3: CAVALSDTQYF
D: NA
V: TRBV10-3
J: TRBJ2-3
length: 11

CDR3: CASSLGGGNTIYF
D: NA
V: TRBV7-3
J: TRBJ1-3
length: 13

CDR3: CATGTGPSTDTQYF
D: TRBD1
V: TRBV10-3
J: TRBJ2-3
length: 14

CDR3: CASSPGTGDTQYF
D: TRBD1
V: TRBV18
J: TRBJ2-5
length: 13

CDR3: CASSIGQGIGEQYF
D: NA
V: TRBV19
J: TRBJ2-7
length: 14

CDR3: CASSPGTGIVWGSGNTIYF
D: TRBD1
V: TRBV28
J: TRBJ1-3
length: 19